The 25 T cell receptor beta chains listed next were all sequenced from one sample in a study of T cell responses to AZD1222 COVID-19 vaccine. This table comes from immunoSEQ multiplex PCR, and its TCRdb copy is limited to in-frame clones, with some not included. The sample contains tens of thousands of clones, 85% to 90% of which appear only once. The sample in question was peripheral blood, obtained on day 0 of AZD1222 vaccination. These receptors all stem from an adult in good health.

This sequence joins TRBV7-9 and TRBJ2-6, with TRBD1 matching over 10 bases. The CDR3 totals 17 residues. Germline V gives CDR1 SEHNR, CDR2 FQNEAQ (reference sequence). The V segment lost 0 bases and the J segment 3 bases; nucleotides outside the gene matches: 2. The CDR3 here is CASSLADRGIGANVLTF. The CDR3 DNA follows: TGTGCCAGCAGCTTAGCGGACAGGGGGATTGGGGCCAACGTCCTGACTTTC. The full variable domain, with the rest looked up from reference TRBV7-9 and TRBJ2-6, is DTGVSQNPRHKITKRGQNVTFRCDPISEHNRLYWYRQTLGQGPEFLTYFQNEAQLEKSRLLSDRFSAERPKGSFSTLEIQRTEQGDSAMYLCASSLADRGIGANVLTFGAGSRLTVL.

This clone was observed a few times. The V and J genes are TRBV9 and TRBJ2-7, with 7 nucleotides matching TRBD1. Germline-derived CDR1 and CDR2 are SGDLS and YYNGEE. J lost 6 bases, V lost 2 bases, and 8 bases had no gene match. The CDR3 extends over 14 amino acids. The CDR3 sequence: CASSVIDRVGEQYF. The CDR3, as DNA: TGTGCCAGCAGCGTCATCGACAGGGTCGGCGAGCAGTACTTC.

This clone appeared once. Other nucleotide sequences from this sample produce the same CDR3. V is TRBV28 and J is TRBJ2-2, with D hard to call. V dropped 3 bases and J dropped 1 base, with 0 bases sitting between them. Germline V gene sequence: CDR1 MDHEN, CDR2 SYDVKM. The CDR3 loop spans 12 amino acids. CDR3 coding DNA: TGTGCCAGCAGTTTGAACACCGGGGAGCTGTTTTTT. This translates into CASSLNTGELFF. The full variable domain, completed using reference TRBV28 and TRBJ2-2, is DVKVTQSSRYLVKRTGEKVFLECVQDMDHENMFWYRQDPGLGLRLIYFSYDVKMKEKGDIPEGYSVSREKKERFSLILESASTNQTSMYLCASSLNTGELFFGEGSRLTVL.

The genes are TRBV6-6 and TRBJ2-3; D is unclear. V lost 2 bases and J 6 bases, leaving 9 bases between the germline ends. The CDR3 covers 13 residues. Germline V gene data show CDR1 as MNHNY and CDR2 as SVGAGI (reference sequence). CDR3 loop: CASSYVSTDTQYF. The CDR3 bases are TGTGCCAGCAGTTACGTTTCGACCGATACGCAGTATTTT.

The chain carries TRBV4-2 and TRBJ2-1, with TRBD2 matching over 13 bases. This CDR3 is built from 18 residues. Germline V CDR1 and CDR2: LGHNA, YNFKEQ. V was clipped by 3 bases and J by 3 bases; unmatched bases: 8. The CDR3 region has the DNA TGTGCCAGCAGCCAGCCGCCGGGACTAGCGGGGCTCTACAATGAGCAGTTCTTC. As protein: CASSQPPGLAGLYNEQFF.

The chain has TRBV14 and TRBJ2-7, with TRBD2 matching over 7 bases. Germline V gives CDR1 SGHDN, CDR2 FVKESK. Losses at the gene ends were 1 base for V and 3 bases for J; bases not matched to a gene: 12. This CDR3 spans 17 amino acids. The CDR3 protein is CASSQASLLAPNYEQYF. In DNA form, the CDR3 reads TGTGCCAGCAGCCAAGCAAGCCTACTAGCGCCGAACTACGAGCAGTACTTC.

The chain couples TRBV2 to TRBJ2-7; 8 positions match TRBD1. There are 15 residues in the CDR3. V trimming: 1 base; J trimming: 4 bases; junction bases outside the gene matches: 6. CDR1 is SNHLY and CDR2 is FYNNEI in the germline V gene. CDR3 in amino acids: CASSEGVRGRYEQYF. CDR3 bases: TGTGCCAGCAGTGAAGGGGTCAGGGGGCGGTACGAGCAGTACTTC.

J is TRBJ2-7 and V is TRBV5-1; 11 nucleotides line up with TRBD2. The CDR3 has 15 amino acids. The V gene end was trimmed by 4 bases and the J gene end by 5 bases; junction bases not matched to a gene: 8. The V gene's germline CDR1 is SGHRS and CDR2 YFSETQ. DNA of the CDR3: TGCGCCAGCAGCCTCCTAGCGGGAGGTCCAAACGAGCAGTACTTC. It is translated as CASSLLAGGPNEQYF.

The chain recombines TRBV5-1 with TRBJ1-3, with TRBD1 as a possible D gene (5 bases). Trimming removed 2 bases from V and 2 bases from J, with 14 bases in between. The CDR3 spans 16 residues. Germline CDR1 reads SGHRS; CDR2 reads YFSETQ. Written as DNA, the CDR3 is TGCGCCAGCAGCTTTAGATCTGGGGGAACTGGAAACACCATATATTTT. Translated, it gives CASSFRSGGTGNTIYF. The complete variable domain, with remaining parts taken from reference TRBV5-1 and TRBJ1-3, reads KAGVTQTPRYLIKTRGQQVTLSCSPISGHRSVSWYQQTPGQGLQFLFEYFSETQRNKGNFPGRFSGRQFSNSRSEMNVSTLELGDSALYLCASSFRSGGTGNTIYFGEGSWLTVV.

The J gene is TRBJ1-3, the V gene TRBV30; D possibly corresponds to TRBD1 (5 bases). CDR1 GTSNPN and CDR2 SVGIG come from the germline V gene (reference sequence). V gave up 2 bases and J gave up 0 bases, with 14 bases separating them. This CDR3 comprises 16 residues. The CDR3 DNA reads TGTGCCTGGAGTACCCCATGGGGGAGCTCTGGAAACACCATATATTTT. It is translated as CAWSTPWGSSGNTIYF. The full variable domain, its missing parts supplied by reference TRBV30 and TRBJ1-3, is SQTIHQWPATLVQPVGSPLSLECTVEGTSNPNLYWYRQAAGRGLQLLFYSVGIGQISSEVPQNLSASRPQDRQFILSSKKLLLSDSGFYLCAWSTPWGSSGNTIYFGEGSWLTVV.

J is TRBJ1-3 and V is TRBV6-2 or TRBV6-3, with D uncertain. CDR3 length equals 17 residues. The germline V and J ends were trimmed by 2 bases and 0 bases, with 14 bases remaining between them. Germline values: CDR1 MNHEY, CDR2 SVGEGT. The CDR3 bases are TGTGCCAGCAGTTACACCCTTGGCCCTTACTCTGGAAACACCATATATTTT. Amino acids: CASSYTLGPYSGNTIYF.

The rearrangement links TRBV5-6 to TRBJ1-4; no clear D. Trimming took 0 bases from V and 1 from J, leaving 1 base between them. This CDR3 comprises 13 residues. In germline, CDR1 is SGHDT, CDR2 YYEEEE. The CDR3 DNA follows: TGTGCCAGCAGCTTGGTAACTAATGAAAAACTGTTTTTT. Protein product: CASSLVTNEKLFF.

The CDR3 nucleotides read TGTGCCAGCAGTGATCACTCTGGGGCCAACGTCCTGACTTTC. This codes for CASSDHSGANVLTF. The chain uses TRBV25-1 and TRBJ2-6, with unresolved D. V lost 3 bases and J 0 bases, leaving 3 bases between the germline ends. This CDR3 has 14 amino acids. From germline, CDR1 is MGHDK and CDR2 SYGVNS.

This chain uses TRBV6-2 or TRBV6-3 with TRBJ2-7, with a tentative D call TRBD2 (6 bases). In germline, CDR1 is MNHEY, CDR2 SVGEGT. The CDR3 runs 16 residues. Trimming removed 5 bases from V and 0 bases from J, with 17 bases in between. The CDR3: CASSNRMVAASYEQYF. Here the CDR3 DNA reads TGTGCCAGCAGTAACCGTATGGTAGCGGCCTCCTACGAGCAGTACTTC.

This chain links TRBV2 with TRBJ1-3; D gene ambiguous. Trimming stripped 6 bases from V and 1 base from J, with 10 bases between. CDR1 and CDR2 (germline): SNHLY, FYNNEI. The CDR3 spans 14 residues. The CDR3 region is CASSASLSGNTIYF. CDR3 bases: TGTGCCAGCAGCGCCTCCCTATCTGGAAACACCATATATTTT.

V gene TRBV13 combines with J gene TRBJ2-2; unclear D gene. Trimming removed 7 bases from V and 0 bases from J, with 18 bases in between. This CDR3 spans 17 amino acids. Looked up from germline, CDR1 is PRHDT and CDR2 is FYEKMQ (reference sequence). The DNA of the CDR3 is TGTGCCAGCACCTTTGGGGTTGTCCACGCGAACACCGGGGAGCTGTTTTTT. Protein: CASTFGVVHANTGELFF.

The chain joins TRBV4-2 to TRBJ2-3; 11 bases match TRBD2. The junction had 12 bases not matched to a gene; V was cut back by 4 bases and J by 0 bases. The germline V gene encodes CDR1 LGHNA and CDR2 YNFKEQ. This CDR3 has 19 residues. In nucleotides, the CDR3 is TGTGCCAGCAGCCCCAAAGGGGGACTAGCGGATCGTAGCACAGATACGCAGTATTTT. Translating it yields CASSPKGGLADRSTDTQYF.

The chain has TRBV7-9 and TRBJ1-2, with 7 bases that match TRBD1. The CDR3 contains 14 residues. Germline-derived CDR1 and CDR2 are SEHNR and FQNEAQ (reference sequence). Trimming took 2 bases from V and 5 from J; bases not matched to a gene: 5. The CDR3 coding sequence is TGTGCCAGCAGCTTATCCCGGGACAGTTATGGCTACACCTTC. Protein sequence: CASSLSRDSYGYTF.

The rearrangement joins TRBV30 to TRBJ2-2; TRBD1 matches 8 bases. J was trimmed by 2 bases and V by 8 bases; bases with no gene match: 4. Germline loops: CDR1 GTSNPN, CDR2 SVGIG (reference sequence). The CDR3 consists of 13 residues. CDR3 nucleotide sequence: TGTGCCGTGACAGGGGATAACACCGGGGAGCTGTTTTTT. Residues: CAVTGDNTGELFF.

The V call is TRBV6-2 or TRBV6-3, the J call TRBJ2-7; 8 bases are a match to TRBD2. This CDR3 comprises 16 residues. Germline V gives CDR1 MNHEY, CDR2 SVGEGT. The J segment lost 1 base and the V segment lost 5 bases, leaving 10 bases of the junction unmatched. DNA for the CDR3: TGTGCCAGCAGTCCGCACGGGGGGGTATCGTCCTACGAGCAGTACTTC. Protein product: CASSPHGGVSSYEQYF.

The chain is built from TRBV9 and TRBJ1-3; no reliable D call. The germline CDR1 and CDR2 sequences are SGDLS and YYNGEE. The ends were cut back, 3 bases at V and 3 bases at J, with 1 base in the middle. The CDR3 is 11 residues long. DNA for the CDR3: TGTGCCAGCAGCGATGGAAACACCATATATTTT. Encoded protein: CASSDGNTIYF.

The gene calls are TRBV3-1 (or the pseudogene TRBV3-2) and TRBJ1-4; no clear D gene. Germline V gene data show CDR1 as LGHDT and CDR2 as YNNKEL (reference sequence). This CDR3 is built from 15 residues. Trimming shortened V by 1 base and J by 3 bases, and 9 bases separated the two germline ends. The CDR3 DNA sequence: TGTGCCAGCAGCCAAGTACGGGGTTCTAATGAAAAACTGTTTTTT. This encodes CASSQVRGSNEKLFF.

The V and J genes are TRBV5-1 and TRBJ2-3, with D perhaps matching TRBD2 (6 bases). The ends were cut back, 0 bases at V and 4 bases at J, with 9 bases in the middle. This CDR3 contains 14 residues. Germline loops: CDR1 SGHRS, CDR2 YFSETQ. CDR3 region: CASSLAGEADTQYF. CDR3 nucleotide sequence: TGCGCCAGCAGCTTGGCGGGGGAGGCAGATACGCAGTATTTT. Variable domain in full (rest from reference TRBV5-1 and TRBJ2-3): KAGVTQTPRYLIKTRGQQVTLSCSPISGHRSVSWYQQTPGQGLQFLFEYFSETQRNKGNFPGRFSGRQFSNSRSEMNVSTLELGDSALYLCASSLAGEADTQYFGPGTRLTVL.

CDR3 coding DNA: TGTGCCAGCAGCTTAGGTACAGGGGGACGCGAGCAGTACTTC. Translating gives CASSLGTGGREQYF. The V call is TRBV11-3, the J call TRBJ2-7; the match to TRBD1 covers 8 bases. Per germline, CDR1 SGHNT and CDR2 YENEEA. J gave up 6 bases and V 1 base, and 5 bases lay outside the gene matches. The CDR3 consists of 14 residues.

The chain recombines TRBV30 with TRBJ1-1; D remains ambiguous. The CDR3 spans 16 residues. Trimming cost V 4 bases and J 0 bases, with 18 bases left between them. Germline V CDR1 and CDR2: GTSNPN, SVGIG (reference sequence). CDR3 DNA sequence: TGTGCCTGGACCCCGGGCGGGGTGCTGGTGAACACTGAAGCTTTCTTT. Its protein is CAWTPGGVLVNTEAFF. The whole variable domain, remainder taken from reference TRBV30 and TRBJ1-1, is SQTIHQWPATLVQPVGSPLSLECTVEGTSNPNLYWYRQAAGRGLQLLFYSVGIGQISSEVPQNLSASRPQDRQFILSSKKLLLSDSGFYLCAWTPGGVLVNTEAFFGQGTRLTVV.